The 13 T cell receptor beta chains reported below all come from one sample, sequenced in a study of CD8 T cells in ankylosing spondylitis. The antigens these receptors bind are not known. A single record per CDR3 protein comes from TCRdb applying MiXCR to the 5' RACE reads. Of over 450,000 distinct CDR3 sequences in the sample, 9.5% to 15% were seen once. Study-wide points: Ankylosing spondylitis blood appeared to carry a characteristic TCR beta motif of under ten highly homologous variants.

The sequenced sample was blood, either unsorted or a sorted T cell fraction (not recorded which). The receptors shown here come from a male donor with ankylosing spondylitis.

This clonotype was picked up many times. The gene calls are TRBV12-3 or TRBV12-4 and TRBJ2-1; D remains unclear. With 6 bases removed from V and 7 bases from J, the gap between germline ends came to 10 bases. The CDR3 runs to 12 residues. The CDR3 DNA follows: TGTGCCAGCAGGAGCCCCGGGAATGAGCAGTTCTTC. Its protein is CASRSPGNEQFF.

The V and J genes are TRBV21-1 and TRBJ2-7; the table's D call TRBD1 went unverified against the DNA. TRBV21-1 is described as a pseudogene. The CDR3 has 12 amino acids. The DNA of the CDR3 is TGTGCCAGCAGCAAAGGAGGGGCCGAGCAGTACTTC. Translated, it gives CASSKGGAEQYF.

The chain is built from TRBV9 and TRBJ1-1; unclear D gene. Between the trimmed V and J ends, which lost 0 bases and 4 bases, there was a span of 16 bases. Germline CDR1 reads SGDLS; CDR2 reads YYNGEE. This CDR3 region has 16 residues. The CDR3 here is CASSVATRRHGTEAFF. The CDR3 DNA sequence: TGTGCCAGCAGCGTAGCTACCCGCCGTCACGGCACTGAAGCTTTCTTT.

This clonotype was seen a single time. The chain combines TRBV4-1 with TRBJ2-5, with a tentative D call TRBD2 (6 bases). V shed 4 bases and J shed 9 bases, with 18 bases lying between them. CDR1 and CDR2 (germline): MGHRA, YSYEKL. The CDR3 is made up of 14 amino acids. CDR3 nucleotide sequence: TGCGCCAGCAGCCGACTCCCGGGGGATGGGGCCCAGTACTTC. This encodes CASSRLPGDGAQYF.

This sequence joins TRBV9 and TRBJ2-5; unclear D gene. The germline V and J ends were trimmed by 0 bases and 1 base, with 7 bases remaining between them. This CDR3 region has 14 residues. Germline CDR1 reads SGDLS; CDR2 reads YYNGEE. CDR3 nucleotides: TGTGCCAGCAGCGTAGGACGGCGCCAAGAGACCCAGTACTTC. Its translation is CASSVGRRQETQYF.

V usage is TRBV6-2 or TRBV6-3 and J usage is TRBJ2-7; D unresolved. Trimming removed 5 bases at V and 3 bases at J, with 8 bases between. The germline V gene encodes CDR1 MNHEY and CDR2 SVGEGT. The CDR3 covers 12 residues. CDR3 region: CASSVFGYEQYF. DNA of the CDR3: TGTGCCAGCAGTGTCTTTGGCTACGAGCAGTACTTC.

The V call is TRBV10-2, the J call TRBJ2-5; possible D gene TRBD1, 5 bases. The CDR3 runs to 16 residues. CDR1 is WSHSY and CDR2 is SAAADI in the germline V gene. Trimming cost V 3 bases and J 4 bases, with 18 bases left between them. CDR3 sequence (DNA): TGCGCCAGCAGTGATAACGGTAAAGGGGTCGGAGAGACCCAGTACTTC. Amino acids: CASSDNGKGVGETQYF.

V gene TRBV7-2 combines with J gene TRBJ1-5; D might be TRBD1 (6 bases). The V gene lost 5 bases and the J gene lost 2 bases, with 16 bases spanning the gap. From germline, CDR1 is SGHTA and CDR2 FQGNSA. The CDR3 is made up of 16 amino acids. The DNA for the CDR3 is TGTGCCAGCAGCCTGACTTCAGGGGACGGCAATCAGCCCCAGCATTTT. It is translated as CASSLTSGDGNQPQHF.

This rearrangement joins TRBV2 to TRBJ1-5; D is ambiguous. The ends were cut back, 7 bases at V and 0 bases at J, with 13 bases in the middle. This CDR3 comprises 15 residues. Germline V lookup: CDR1 SNHLY, CDR2 FYNNEI. CDR3 residues: CASTQSSNSNQPQHF. The CDR3 region has the DNA TGTGCCAGCACCCAAAGTAGTAATAGCAATCAGCCCCAGCATTTT.

This clonotype was recorded many times. The chain recombines TRBV10-3 with TRBJ2-7; D is perhaps TRBD1 or TRBD2 (7 bases each). Per the germline V gene, CDR1 is ENHRY and CDR2 is SYGVKD. The CDR3 sequence is 14 residues long. Trimming removed 11 bases from V and 7 bases from J, with 24 bases in between. Here the CDR3 DNA reads TGTGCCTCCCACAGGGGAGGGACCTCGAGAGAGCAGTACTTC. Its translation is CASHRGGTSREQYF.

The chain recombines TRBV10-3 with TRBJ2-2, with TRBD1 matching 12 bases. With V trimmed by 4 bases and J by 9 bases, 9 bases remained unmatched. Germline V gives CDR1 ENHRY, CDR2 SYGVKD. The CDR3 is 16 residues long. CDR3 in DNA: TGTGCCATCAGTGCCCCGGGACAGGGGGCGAGGAGGGAGCTGTTTTTT. Protein sequence: CAISAPGQGARRELFF.

The V and J genes are TRBV9 and TRBJ2-2; 7 nucleotides agree with TRBD1. Germline trimming cut 4 bases from V and 1 base from J; bases unmatched to any gene: 7. The CDR3 runs 16 residues. Germline V gives CDR1 SGDLS, CDR2 YYNGEE. CDR3 sequence reads: CASSLTGTVNTGELFF. The CDR3, as DNA: TGTGCCAGCAGCCTAACCGGGACAGTGAACACCGGGGAGCTGTTTTTT. Combining the CDR3 with reference TRBV9 and TRBJ2-2 gives the whole variable domain DSGVTQTPKHLITATGQRVTLRCSPRSGDLSVYWYQQSLDQGLQFLIQYYNGEERAKGNILERFSAQQFPDLHSELNLSSLELGDSALYFCASSLTGTVNTGELFFGEGSRLTVL.

Ten or more counts support this clonotype. The gene calls are TRBV29-1 and TRBJ2-3; D possibly matches TRBD1 or TRBD2 (6 bases each). The V end lost 3 bases, the J end lost 4 bases, and 14 bases lay between the germline ends. This CDR3 has 14 residues. Germline loops: CDR1 SQVTM, CDR2 ANQGSEA. Here the CDR3 reads CSVEITGRPDTQYF. The CDR3 DNA reads TGCAGCGTTGAGATTACAGGGAGGCCAGATACGCAGTATTTT.